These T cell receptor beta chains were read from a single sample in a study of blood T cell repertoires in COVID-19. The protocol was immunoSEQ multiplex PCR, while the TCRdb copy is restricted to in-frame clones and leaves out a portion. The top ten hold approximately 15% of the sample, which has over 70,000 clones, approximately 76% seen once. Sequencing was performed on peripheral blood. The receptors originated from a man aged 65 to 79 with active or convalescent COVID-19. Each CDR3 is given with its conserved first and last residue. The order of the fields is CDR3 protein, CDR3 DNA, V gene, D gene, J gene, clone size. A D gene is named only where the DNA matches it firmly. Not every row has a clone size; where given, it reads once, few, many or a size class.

CDR3 protein: CASSLPSRGYTF; CDR3 DNA: TGTGCCAGCAGTTTACCGTCTAGGGGCTACACCTTC; V gene: TRBV28; D gene: .; J gene: TRBJ1-2; clone size: .
CDR3 protein: CASILTDREARSGYTF; CDR3 DNA: TGTGCCAGCATCCTAACGGACAGGGAGGCACGGAGTGGCTACACCTTC; V gene: TRBV9; D gene: TRBD1; J gene: TRBJ1-2; clone size: .
CDR3 protein: CATSPETGTGLNEQFF; CDR3 DNA: TGTGCCACCAGTCCAGAAACCGGGACAGGGCTGAATGAGCAGTTCTTC; V gene: TRBV24-1; D gene: TRBD1; J gene: TRBJ2-1; clone size: once
CDR3 protein: CASSLGGTEYQPQHF; CDR3 DNA: TGCGCCAGCAGCTTGGGAGGGACAGAGTATCAGCCCCAGCATTTT; V gene: TRBV5-1; D gene: TRBD1; J gene: TRBJ1-5; clone size: .
CDR3 protein: CASSWGDRRTGELFF; CDR3 DNA: TGTGCCAGCTCTTGGGGGGATCGGAGGACCGGGGAGCTGTTTTTT; V gene: TRBV7-3; D gene: .; J gene: TRBJ2-2; clone size: .
CDR3 protein: CASSLGTSGGPDTQYF; CDR3 DNA: TGTGCCAGCTCACTAGGGACTAGCGGGGGACCAGATACGCAGTATTTT; V gene: TRBV18; D gene: TRBD2; J gene: TRBJ2-3; clone size: .
CDR3 protein: CASISPWIGALVSNITGELFF; CDR3 DNA: TGTGCCAGCATTTCCCCCTGGATAGGGGCGTTGGTCTCAAACATCACCGGGGAGCTGTTTTTT; V gene: TRBV21-1; D gene: .; J gene: TRBJ2-2; clone size: .
CDR3 protein: CASSTRTGAFF; CDR3 DNA: TGTGCCAGCAGTACTCGGACAGGGGCCTTCTTT; V gene: TRBV6-8; D gene: TRBD1; J gene: TRBJ1-1; clone size: .
CDR3 protein: CAGGMAASGNTIYF; CDR3 DNA: TGTGCCGGGGGGATGGCAGCCTCTGGAAACACCATATATTTT; V gene: TRBV7-9; D gene: .; J gene: TRBJ1-3; clone size: .
CDR3 protein: CASSLLTPPGEKLFF; CDR3 DNA: TGTGCCAGCAGCCTCCTCACTCCCCCGGGTGAAAAACTGTTTTTT; V gene: TRBV3-1/TRBV3-2; D gene: .; J gene: TRBJ1-4; clone size: few
CDR3 protein: CASSYEANTEAFF; CDR3 DNA: TGCGCCAGCAGCTATGAAGCGAACACTGAAGCTTTCTTT; V gene: TRBV5-1; D gene: .; J gene: TRBJ1-1; clone size: .
CDR3 protein: CASSQLKQGDEQFF; CDR3 DNA: TGCGCCAGCAGCCAACTCAAACAGGGGGATGAGCAGTTCTTC; V gene: TRBV4-1; D gene: TRBD1; J gene: TRBJ2-1; clone size: .
CDR3 protein: CASSLDTARAFF; CDR3 DNA: TGTGCCAGCAGTCTTGATACCGCTAGGGCTTTCTTT; V gene: TRBV12-3/TRBV12-4; D gene: .; J gene: TRBJ1-1; clone size: .
CDR3 protein: CASSEPASGGWGEQFF; CDR3 DNA: TGTGCCAGCAGTGAACCCGCTAGCGGGGGCTGGGGGGAGCAGTTCTTC; V gene: TRBV6-1; D gene: TRBD2; J gene: TRBJ2-1; clone size: .
CDR3 protein: CASSIISGGPYEQYF; CDR3 DNA: TGTGCCAGCAGCATTATTAGCGGGGGACCCTACGAGCAGTACTTC; V gene: TRBV5-4; D gene: TRBD2; J gene: TRBJ2-7; clone size: .
CDR3 protein: CASSRRGDNTDTQYF; CDR3 DNA: TGTGCCAGCAGCCGACGCGGGGATAACACAGATACGCAGTATTTT; V gene: TRBV4-2; D gene: .; J gene: TRBJ2-3; clone size: few
CDR3 protein: CASSARQGEKLFF; CDR3 DNA: TGTGCCAGCAGCGCGAGACAGGGCGAAAAACTGTTTTTT; V gene: TRBV7-6; D gene: TRBD1; J gene: TRBJ1-4; clone size: .
CDR3 protein: CASSYTRTVNTGELFF; CDR3 DNA: TGTGCCAGCAGTTACACCCGGACTGTGAACACCGGGGAGCTGTTTTTT; V gene: TRBV6-6; D gene: .; J gene: TRBJ2-2; clone size: .
CDR3 protein: CASSLRGTSGGYEQYF; CDR3 DNA: TGTGCCAGCAGTTTAAGGGGGACTAGCGGGGGTTACGAGCAGTACTTC; V gene: TRBV27; D gene: TRBD2; J gene: TRBJ2-7; clone size: .
CDR3 protein: CATRTGGKDTEAFF; CDR3 DNA: TGTGCCACCAGGACCGGCGGGAAGGACACTGAAGCTTTCTTT; V gene: TRBV24-1; D gene: .; J gene: TRBJ1-1; clone size: .
CDR3 protein: CASSPTRGGEQFF; CDR3 DNA: TGTGCCAGCAGTCCCACCCGGGGGGGTGAGCAGTTCTTC; V gene: TRBV27; D gene: TRBD2; J gene: TRBJ2-1; clone size: .
CDR3 protein: CASSQASSGANVLTF; CDR3 DNA: TGTGCCAGCAGCCAGGCCTCCTCTGGGGCCAACGTCCTGACTTTC; V gene: TRBV6-5; D gene: .; J gene: TRBJ2-6; clone size: once
CDR3 protein: CASSRGLAGTAPQETQYF; CDR3 DNA: TGTGCCAGCAGCCGAGGACTAGCGGGGACTGCCCCTCAAGAGACCCAGTACTTC; V gene: TRBV4-2; D gene: TRBD2; J gene: TRBJ2-5; clone size: once
CDR3 protein: CASRRDRRNQPQHF; CDR3 DNA: TGTGCCAGCAGAAGGGACAGGCGCAATCAGCCCCAGCATTTT; V gene: TRBV2; D gene: TRBD1; J gene: TRBJ1-5; clone size: once
CDR3 protein: CASSDPRGQPQHF; CDR3 DNA: TGTGCCAGCAGTGACCCCAGGGGTCAGCCCCAGCATTTT; V gene: TRBV6-1; D gene: .; J gene: TRBJ1-5; clone size: few
CDR3 protein: CASSLYGRHQGARGYTF; CDR3 DNA: TGTGCCAGCAGTTTATACGGGCGCCACCAGGGGGCGAGGGGCTACACCTTC; V gene: TRBV28; D gene: TRBD1; J gene: TRBJ1-2; clone size: .
CDR3 protein: CASSSAGTDDYGYTF; CDR3 DNA: TGTGCCAGCAGTAGCGCCGGGACAGATGACTATGGCTACACCTTC; V gene: TRBV28; D gene: TRBD1; J gene: TRBJ1-2; clone size: .
CDR3 protein: CASSRDTTGSGEQFF; CDR3 DNA: TGTGCCAGCAGCCGCGATACAACAGGGTCTGGTGAGCAGTTCTTC; V gene: TRBV3-1/TRBV3-2; D gene: .; J gene: TRBJ2-1; clone size: once
CDR3 protein: CASSKDSRTGELFF; CDR3 DNA: TGTGCCAGCAGCAAGGACTCAAGAACCGGGGAGCTGTTTTTT; V gene: TRBV7-3; D gene: .; J gene: TRBJ2-2; clone size: .
CDR3 protein: CASSPWPAKNIQYF; CDR3 DNA: TGCGCCAGCAGCCCTTGGCCAGCCAAAAACATTCAGTACTTC; V gene: TRBV4-1; D gene: .; J gene: TRBJ2-4; clone size: many
CDR3 protein: CASSQLYNEQFF; CDR3 DNA: TGTGCCAGCAGCCAACTCTACAATGAGCAGTTCTTC; V gene: TRBV14; D gene: .; J gene: TRBJ2-1; clone size: once